This T cell receptor beta chain was observed in a study of CD8 T cells in Susac syndrome. RNA was extracted with the RNeasy kit, and a quantity of about 0.45 to 1 ug was reverse transcribed using random hexamers. TCRdb passed the immunoSEQ multiplex PCR reads through MiXCR, listing each CDR3 protein once. This table has hundreds of thousands of distinct CDR3 sequences, 75% to 90% appearing once. After removal of 4 bases from V and 3 bases from J, the junction contained 14 bases not matched to a gene. The germline CDR1 and CDR2 sequences are LGHNA and YSLEER. The CDR3 loop spans 18 amino acids. The TCR originated in a human donor with multiple sclerosis. Sequenced: CD8+ T cells from PBMCs. The J gene is TRBJ2-7, the V gene TRBV4-3; 11 positions agree with TRBD1. In nucleotides, the CDR3 is TGCGCCAGCAGCCGAACCATATACGGACAGGGGGCTTTCTACGAGCAGTACTTC. This sequence encodes CASSRTIYGQGAFYEQYF.